A single sample gave rise to the 21 T cell receptor beta chains below, sequenced in a study of T cell repertoires in cytomegalovirus infection. TCRdb re-called the reads through MiXCR, storing one row per CDR3 protein. This sample has roughly 760,000 distinct CDR3 sequences; approximately 40% occur once, and the top ten carry about 2.8%. Sequenced material: PBMCs. The receptors stem from a human donor in good health (CMV status not recorded). Some clones in this sample may be carry-over from other donors' samples.

Turning to this clonotype: This may be a read error: a much more frequent sequence differs by one nucleotide. The gene calls are TRBV20-1 and TRBJ1-1; D is ambiguous. Germline lookup yields CDR1 DFQATT and CDR2 SNEGSKA (reference sequence). The CDR3 extends over 12 amino acids. The CDR3 sequence: CSARQGSPEALF. The CDR3 region has the DNA TGCAGTGCTAGACAAGGGAGTCCTGAAGCTCTCTTT.

This clonotype was counted only a few times. This sequence joins TRBV3-1 and TRBJ1-6, with D unresolved. The germline V and J ends were trimmed by 2 bases and 7 bases, with 12 bases remaining between them. This CDR3 region has 15 residues. Germline V gives CDR1 LGHDT, CDR2 YNNKEL (reference sequence). CDR3 protein: CASSQWVPPNSPLHF. CDR3 DNA: TGTGCCAGCAGCCAATGGGTACCTCCAAATTCACCCCTCCACTTT.

This clonotype was seen once. The chain combines TRBV5-1 with TRBJ2-7, with 10 bases identical to TRBD1. With V trimmed by 3 bases and J by 4 bases, 7 bases remained unmatched. This CDR3 comprises 15 residues. Germline assignment: CDR1 SGHRS and CDR2 YFSETQ. The CDR3 reads CASSSTTGGRYEQYF. The DNA for the CDR3 is TGCGCCAGCAGCTCCACGACAGGGGGCCGGTACGAGCAGTACTTC.

This clonotype appeared a single time. The CDR3 protein is CASSVEAGGKETQYF. Written as DNA, the CDR3 is TGTGCCAGCAGCGTAGAGGCGGGAGGTAAAGAGACCCAGTACTTC. This chain joins TRBV9 and TRBJ2-5, with 8 nucleotides matching TRBD2. V dropped 0 bases and J dropped 3; count of bases not matched to a gene: 4. This CDR3 is 15 amino acids long. In germline, CDR1 is SGDLS, CDR2 YYNGEE.

The J gene is TRBJ1-4, the V gene TRBV6-5, with D possibly being TRBD1 (5 bases). The CDR3 extends over 17 amino acids. Between the trimmed V and J ends, which lost 0 bases and 2 bases, there was a span of 13 bases. Germline assignment: CDR1 MNHEY and CDR2 SVGAGI. CDR3 in amino acids: CASSYSIGGATNEKLFF. The DNA of the CDR3 is TGTGCCAGCAGTTACTCGATCGGGGGAGCGACTAATGAAAAACTGTTTTTT.

This clonotype was counted a few times. CDR3 protein: CASSPGGGSFYNSPLHF. Written as DNA, the CDR3 is TGTGCCAGCAGTCCTGGGGGGGGATCCTTCTATAATTCACCCCTCCACTTT. The J gene is TRBJ1-6, the V gene TRBV28; tentatively, D is TRBD1 (5 bases). V lost 5 bases and J lost 3, with 17 bases in between. Per the germline V gene, CDR1 is MDHEN and CDR2 is SYDVKM. CDR3 length: 17 amino acids.

The CDR3 spells CASGTKSRVDTEAFF. The DNA for the CDR3 is TGTGCCAGCGGTACGAAATCCAGGGTGGACACTGAAGCTTTCTTT. This chain uses TRBV28 with TRBJ1-1; D is perhaps TRBD1 (5 bases). V lost 8 bases and J 3 bases, leaving 19 bases between the germline ends. The germline V gene encodes CDR1 MDHEN and CDR2 SYDVKM. The CDR3 has 15 residues.

This clonotype was observed a handful of times. V and J are TRBV28 and TRBJ1-1; the D gene is possibly TRBD1 (5 bases). The germline V and J ends were trimmed by 6 bases and 4 bases, with 12 bases remaining between them. Per the germline V gene, CDR1 is MDHEN and CDR2 is SYDVKM. The CDR3 length is 13 residues. The CDR3 nucleotides are TGTGCCAGCAGGGGGCAAATGGGCACTGAAGCTTTCTTT. Residues: CASRGQMGTEAFF.

The gene calls are TRBV4-3 and TRBJ1-1; 7 nucleotides align to TRBD1. CDR1 is LGHNA, CDR2 YSLEER, per germline. With V trimmed by 3 bases and J by 4 bases, 8 bases remained unmatched. The CDR3 has 15 amino acids. The CDR3 bases are TGCGCCAGCAGCCACCCGGACAGGCCAAGCACTGAAGCTTTCTTT. Encoded protein: CASSHPDRPSTEAFF.

This sequence joins TRBV6-6 and TRBJ2-6; weak D call: TRBD2 (5 bases). This CDR3 is built from 17 residues. Germline V gives CDR1 MNHNY, CDR2 SVGAGI (reference sequence). Trimming removed 2 bases at V and 0 bases at J, with 11 bases between. CDR3 sequence (DNA): TGTGCCAGCAGTTACGGGCAGGACTCCTCTGGGGCCAACGTCCTGACTTTC. This codes for CASSYGQDSSGANVLTF.

The chain links TRBV7-9 to TRBJ1-5, with D unclear. This CDR3 has 13 amino acids. Trimming took 7 bases from V and 8 from J, leaving 15 bases between them. Germline assignment: CDR1 SEHNR and CDR2 FQNEAQ (reference sequence). As DNA, the CDR3 is TGTGCCAGCAACTCCTCCCCGCGGGAGCCCCAGCATTTT. It translates to CASNSSPREPQHF.

As for this clonotype: Its ends do not fully match the called genes, so a read error is possible. The V call is TRBV4-1, the J call TRBJ2-7; 7 bases are shared with TRBD1. The CDR3 has 15 amino acids. Germline CDR1 MGHRA, CDR2 YSYEKL. The CDR3 sequence is CASSQGEQGTYVQYF. CDR3 nucleotide sequence: TGCGCCAGCAGCCAAGGCGAACAGGGGACCTACGTGCAGTACTTC.

This clonotype was seen repeatedly, ten times or more. The chain recombines TRBV7-2 with TRBJ2-1, with TRBD1 identical over 8 bases. This CDR3 comprises 15 residues. The V gene's germline CDR1 is SGHTA and CDR2 FQGNSA. V lost 4 bases and J lost 4; bases outside the gene matches: 6. For the CDR3, the DNA is TGTGCCAGCAGCTCTCAGGGGGCCCTTTACAATGAGCAGTTCTTC. As protein: CASSSQGALYNEQFF.

The chain joins TRBV7-6 to TRBJ1-1; TRBD1 matches at 7 bases. Germline CDR1 and CDR2: SGHVS and FNYEAQ. V lost 6 bases and J lost 6; bases outside the gene matches: 16. This CDR3 region has 16 residues. The CDR3 is CASRLHLDRDEAEAFF. The DNA for the CDR3 is TGTGCCAGCAGACTTCACCTCGACAGGGATGAAGCTGAAGCTTTCTTT.

This clonotype was observed a few times. The junction departs from germline at one end; a sequencing error may be responsible. The V and J genes are TRBV28 and TRBJ1-6; TRBD1 agrees at 7 bases. CDR3 length: 16 residues. CDR1 and CDR2 (germline): MDHEN, SYDVKM. In DNA form, the CDR3 reads TGTGCCAGCAATTTATCCCCGGGACAGCCAAATTCACCCCTCCACTTT. Translated: CASNLSPGQPNSPLHF.

The rearrangement links TRBV7-2 to TRBJ2-3; 7 bases align to TRBD1. Per the germline V gene, CDR1 is SGHTA and CDR2 is FQGNSA. V lost 4 bases to trimming and J lost 2 bases; unmatched junction nucleotides: 15. The CDR3 runs 18 residues. CDR3 in amino acids: CASSYIRTGQRFTDTQYF. DNA for the CDR3: TGTGCCAGCAGCTATATCCGGACGGGACAGCGCTTCACAGATACGCAGTATTTT.

The chain uses TRBV2 and TRBJ1-5; TRBD1 might be the D (5 bases). V lost 5 bases, J lost 1 base, and 12 bases lay in between. Germline V gives CDR1 SNHLY, CDR2 FYNNEI. The CDR3 loop spans 15 amino acids. In DNA, the CDR3 is TGTGCCAGCAGTTTAGGGGCACAAAGCAATCAGCCCCAGCATTTT. Its protein product is CASSLGAQSNQPQHF.

This clonotype showed up just a few times. This chain uses TRBV6-1 with TRBJ1-2; possibly TRBD1 for D (5 bases). This CDR3 contains 16 residues. Between the trimmed V and J ends, which lost 5 bases and 5 bases, there was a span of 21 bases. Per the germline V gene, CDR1 is MNHNS and CDR2 is SASEGT. The CDR3 coding sequence is TGTGCCAGCAGTAAATCCGGGACGGACAAGGGGTATGGCTACACCTTC. This sequence encodes CASSKSGTDKGYGYTF.

This clonotype came up a few times. This rearrangement joins TRBV6-4 to TRBJ1-1; TRBD1 matches at 7 bases. Trimming cost V 6 bases and J 4 bases; bases outside gene matches: 8. Germline values: CDR1 MRHNA, CDR2 SNTAGT. This CDR3 has 14 amino acids. This chain's CDR3 is CASRPHTGATEAFF. CDR3 DNA: TGTGCCAGCAGGCCCCATACAGGGGCCACTGAAGCTTTCTTT.

This clonotype was picked up a small number of times. The gene calls are TRBV12-3 or TRBV12-4 and TRBJ2-3; perhaps TRBD1 as D (7 bases). V lost 1 base, J lost 5 bases, and 13 bases lay in between. CDR3 size: 15 residues. The CDR3 DNA reads as TGTGCCAGCAGTTTAGGCCAGGGGGGAGGAGATACGCAGTATTTT. Translated: CASSLGQGGGDTQYF.

This clonotype appeared a few times. The rearrangement links TRBV7-2 to TRBJ1-4, with TRBD1 as a possible D gene (6 bases). The CDR3 spans 16 residues. Germline V gene data show CDR1 as SGHTA and CDR2 as FQGNSA. Trimming took off 1 base at V and 10 bases at J, with 19 bases between the two ends. CDR3 DNA sequence: TGTGCCAGCAGCTTAGGCTTTGGGGGCTCTCCCTTAAAACTGTTTTTT. Translated, it gives CASSLGFGGSPLKLFF.